Given below is one T cell receptor (beta chain) in context. Its cognate antigen is unknown. A much larger clone differs by one base, so this may be a read error. CDR3 length equals 12 residues. Germline assignment: CDR1 ENHRY and CDR2 SYGVKD. The data derive from a study of blood T cells in healthy people across ages. Study-wide results and limits: One million T cells yielded diversity estimates that were considered underestimates.

The donors, all healthy, were Caucasians living in Russia, aged roughly 6 to 100. PCR was performed a second time for 7 to 11 cycles using a sample-barcoded 5' primer and a J-beta primer mix. Researchers report that a template-switch adaptor with 12 random nucleotides tagged each cDNA molecule. TCRdb itself ran the 5' RACE reads through MiXCR, one entry per CDR3 protein. The data contain under 2 million distinct CDR3 sequences, around 35% of them singletons. The chain combines TRBV10-3 with TRBJ2-1; D gene unclear. This TCR derives from a woman aged 25 to 39 in good health. Sequencing was carried out using blood. Here the CDR3 DNA reads TGTGCCATCAGCGAGGACGGAGATGAGCATTTCTTC. The encoded protein is CAISEDGDEHFF.